The source of this T cell receptor beta chain is a study of T cell responses to AZD1222 COVID-19 vaccine. The study's findings and limits: Spike-specific TCR repertoires showed rising breadth and depth after two AZD1222 doses. The donors showed a predominance of white British ancestry and of females, with possible underestimation of clonal diversity.

The CDR3 runs to 14 residues. The germline V gene has CDR1 LGHNA and CDR2 YSLEER. V lost 1 base and J lost 3, with 6 bases in between. Clones were read by immunoSEQ multiplex PCR, and TCRdb kept only the in-frame ones, dropping some. The sample yields more than 85,000 clones, approximately 84% seen once. This clone was seen a single time. Its antigen is unknown. Specimen: peripheral blood, collected 28 days after the second AZD1222 dose. The source is an adult who received the AZD1222 COVID-19 vaccine. This chain uses TRBV4-3 with TRBJ2-2; unclear D gene. This chain's CDR3 is CASSQARYTGELFF. As DNA, the CDR3 is TGCGCCAGCAGCCAAGCTAGGTACACCGGGGAGCTGTTTTTT.